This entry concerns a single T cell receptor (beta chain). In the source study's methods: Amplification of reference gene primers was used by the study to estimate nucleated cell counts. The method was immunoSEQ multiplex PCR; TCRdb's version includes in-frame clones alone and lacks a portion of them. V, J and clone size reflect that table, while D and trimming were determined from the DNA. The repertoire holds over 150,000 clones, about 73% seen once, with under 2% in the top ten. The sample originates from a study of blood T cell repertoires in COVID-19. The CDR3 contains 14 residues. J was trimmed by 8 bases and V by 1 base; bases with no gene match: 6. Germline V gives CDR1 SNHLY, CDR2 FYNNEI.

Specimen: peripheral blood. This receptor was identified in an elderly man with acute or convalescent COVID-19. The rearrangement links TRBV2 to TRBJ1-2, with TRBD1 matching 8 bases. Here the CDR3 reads CASSEGGQEGGYTF. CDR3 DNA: TGTGCCAGCAGTGAAGGGGGACAGGAGGGCGGCTACACCTTC.